These 17 T cell receptor beta chains were all obtained from the same sample, sequenced in a study of a mutant IDH1 vaccine in newly diagnosed glioma. Which antigens these TCRs recognize remains unknown. The time point: week 23, last vaccination. Topical imiquimod was applied with each vaccine dose, which held 300 ug of mutant IDH1 20-mer peptide. Assay: immunoSEQ multiplex PCR; the TCRdb copy retains only in-frame clones and omits some. The profile shows about 20,000 clones, around 80% of them singletons. Source: PBMCs, taken from a glioma patient whose treatment included an IDH1 peptide vaccine. The source of these receptors is a man aged 25-40 years with glioma.

V usage is TRBV29-1 and J usage is TRBJ2-5; a weak D match, TRBD1 (6 bases). The J call is uncertain, as TRBJ2-7 better fits the DNA end. The CDR3 runs 11 residues. CDR1 and CDR2 (germline): SQVTM, ANQGSEA. The CDR3 DNA sequence: TGCAGCGCGGGACACCTTTACGAGCAGTACTTC. This codes for CSAGHLYEQYF.

The chain uses TRBV19 and TRBJ2-7, with TRBD1 identical over 8 bases. Germline lookup yields CDR1 LNHDA and CDR2 SQIVND (reference sequence). Trimming took 5 bases from V and 0 from J; bases not matched to a gene: 6. The CDR3 runs 15 residues. In DNA, the CDR3 is TGTGCCAGTAGTGTACCGGGACAGGACTCCTACGAGCAGTACTTC. This codes for CASSVPGQDSYEQYF.

The rearrangement joins TRBV19 to TRBJ1-1, with D perhaps TRBD1 (6 bases). Germline CDR1 reads LNHDA; CDR2 reads SQIVND (reference sequence). The CDR3 is made up of 14 amino acids. V was trimmed by 1 base and J by 1 base, leaving 7 bases between them. In DNA form, the CDR3 reads TGTGCCAGTAGTATAGCACAGGGGAACACTGAAGCTTTCTTT. It is translated as CASSIAQGNTEAFF.

The gene calls are TRBV5-1 and TRBJ1-1; possibly TRBD1 for D (5 bases). This CDR3 has 14 amino acids. CDR1 and CDR2 from the germline V gene are SGHRS and YFSETQ. With 0 bases removed from V and 5 bases from J, the gap between germline ends came to 11 bases. Here the CDR3 reads CASSLAQGWTEAFF. Here the CDR3 DNA reads TGCGCCAGCAGCTTGGCGCAGGGTTGGACTGAAGCTTTCTTT.

This clone was counted between two and nine times. This rearrangement joins TRBV5-1 to TRBJ2-2; tentatively, D is TRBD2 (6 bases). V was pared by 0 bases and J by 3 bases, with 9 bases between. Germline loops: CDR1 SGHRS, CDR2 YFSETQ. The CDR3 has 15 residues. The CDR3, as DNA: TGCGCCAGCAGCTTGGAAGGCGGGGACACCGGGGAGCTGTTTTTT. Amino acids: CASSLEGGDTGELFF. Full variable domain (missing parts from reference TRBV5-1 and TRBJ2-2): KAGVTQTPRYLIKTRGQQVTLSCSPISGHRSVSWYQQTPGQGLQFLFEYFSETQRNKGNFPGRFSGRQFSNSRSEMNVSTLELGDSALYLCASSLEGGDTGELFFGEGSRLTVL.

This chain uses TRBV19 with TRBJ1-2; 9 bases are a match to TRBD1. The V segment lost 3 bases and the J segment 4 bases; nucleotides outside the gene matches: 6. The germline V gene has CDR1 LNHDA and CDR2 SQIVND (reference sequence). CDR3 length equals 15 residues. The CDR3, as DNA: TGTGCCAGTAGTATCGACAGGGGGGCCAGCTATGGCTACACCTTC. It specifies CASSIDRGASYGYTF.

This chain links TRBV30 with TRBJ2-3, with D hard to call. The germline gives CDR1 GTSNPN, CDR2 SVGIG (reference sequence). V was trimmed by 0 bases and J by 3 bases, leaving 7 bases between them. The CDR3 spans 13 residues. CDR3 sequence (DNA): TGTGCCTGGAGTGTAGAAAGGACAGATACGCAGTATTTT. Amino acids: CAWSVERTDTQYF.

The rearrangement uses TRBV5-1 and TRBJ1-2; D possibly corresponds to TRBD1 (6 bases). Between the trimmed V and J ends, which lost 5 bases and 5 bases, there was a span of 19 bases. Germline V gene lookup returns CDR1 SGHRS and CDR2 YFSETQ. This CDR3 spans 15 amino acids. CDR3 coding DNA: TGCGCCAGCAGTGCCAGGGACACTAACTTATATGGCTACACCTTC. This gives the protein CASSARDTNLYGYTF.

The chain combines TRBV2 with TRBJ1-4, with 7 bases identical to TRBD1. J gave up 7 bases and V 3 bases, and 2 bases lay outside the gene matches. Germline-derived CDR1 and CDR2 are SNHLY and FYNNEI. The CDR3 is 13 residues long. This CDR3 reads CASSDGDSEKLFF. For the CDR3, the DNA is TGTGCCAGCAGTGATGGGGACAGTGAAAAACTGTTTTTT.

The chain couples TRBV5-1 to TRBJ2-1; 9 nucleotides line up with TRBD1. The CDR3 has 16 residues. Trimming took 4 bases from V and 5 from J; bases not matched to a gene: 10. Germline V lookup: CDR1 SGHRS, CDR2 YFSETQ. This CDR3 is CASSGTGTGIDNEQFF. The CDR3 DNA follows: TGCGCCAGCAGCGGAACCGGGACAGGGATCGACAATGAGCAGTTCTTC.

This rearrangement joins TRBV27 to TRBJ1-1; D might be TRBD1 (5 bases). Germline V gene data show CDR1 as MNHEY and CDR2 as SMNVEV (reference sequence). The length of the CDR3 is 13 residues. Trimming removed 6 bases at V and 6 bases at J, with 14 bases between. CDR3 sequence: CASRTIWDSEAFF. The CDR3 coding sequence is TGTGCCAGCAGGACCATTTGGGACTCTGAAGCTTTCTTT.

V gene TRBV6-6 combines with J gene TRBJ1-2, with a weak D call TRBD1 (5 bases). The germline V gene encodes CDR1 MNHNY and CDR2 SVGAGI (reference sequence). This CDR3 is built from 14 residues. V was pared by 4 bases and J by 6 bases, with 15 bases between. The CDR3 protein is CASSWGMWGDGYTF. The CDR3 coding sequence is TGTGCCAGCAGTTGGGGGATGTGGGGTGATGGCTACACCTTC.

This chain uses TRBV6-1 with TRBJ2-3; tentative D call: TRBD1 (5 bases). This CDR3 has 15 residues. V was pared by 4 bases and J by 3 bases, with 14 bases between. CDR1 MNHNS and CDR2 SASEGT come from the germline V gene. CDR3 loop: CASSGAGLGTDTQYF. The CDR3 nucleotides are TGTGCCAGCAGTGGGGCAGGGCTAGGAACAGATACGCAGTATTTT.

The V call is TRBV2, the J call TRBJ2-3, with 8 bases identical to TRBD1. Germline loops: CDR1 SNHLY, CDR2 FYNNEI. With V trimmed by 7 bases and J by 6 bases, 6 bases remained unmatched. This CDR3 contains 13 residues. Written as DNA, the CDR3 is TGTGCCAGCAAAGGGACAGGAGTGGATACGCAGTATTTT. This translates into CASKGTGVDTQYF.

This rearrangement joins TRBV27 to TRBJ2-1, with a possible D match to TRBD2 (6 bases). Looked up from germline, CDR1 is MNHEY and CDR2 is SMNVEV (reference sequence). The CDR3 totals 17 residues. V lost 5 bases and J 5 bases, leaving 22 bases between the germline ends. The CDR3 DNA follows: TGTGCCAGCAGTGCTACCGGGACTTGGCACCTAGACAATGAGCAGTTCTTC. This translates into CASSATGTWHLDNEQFF.

The chain employs TRBV4-1 and TRBJ1-2; no definite D call. The CDR3 spans 13 residues. V dropped 2 bases and J dropped 8 bases, with 12 bases sitting between them. The germline gives CDR1 MGHRA, CDR2 YSYEKL. This chain's CDR3 is CASSQFDGGGYTF. CDR3 nucleotide sequence: TGCGCCAGCAGCCAATTCGACGGAGGGGGCTACACCTTC.

The chain combines TRBV19 with TRBJ1-1; D uncertain. Germline-derived CDR1 and CDR2 are LNHDA and SQIVND (reference sequence). The CDR3 runs to 14 residues. V gave up 3 bases and J gave up 5 bases, with 13 bases separating them. In DNA form, the CDR3 reads TGTGCCAGTAGTATGAGGCAAGAAGGAACTGAAGCTTTCTTT. It codes for CASSMRQEGTEAFF.